Below are 8 T cell receptor beta chains sequenced from a single sample in a study of graft-versus-host responses after intestinal transplantation (dated by TCRdb to about 2021). Per the publication, the time point label means: cells obtained before transplantation from donor or recipient. These receptors lack a known antigen. Library prep was done by the immunoSEQ multiplex PCR assay. TCRdb's version of the immuneACCESS table is confined to in-frame rearrangements and falls short of the full clone set. An unresolved V gene accounts for under half of the shortfall where checked; the remainder is of unknown origin. For this sample there are approximately 110,000 clones; just over 90% appear just once. The ten largest clonotypes hold about 0.2% of the sample. The material sequenced was unstimulated CD4+ T cells sorted from spleen or lymph node cells, taken before transplant. These receptor sequences come from a human donor who was the organ donor for an intestinal transplant.

This clone was found once. The chain employs TRBV2 and TRBJ2-1; 9 bases align to TRBD2. The CDR3 is 14 residues long. The germline V gene has CDR1 SNHLY and CDR2 FYNNEI. The trim removed 8 bases at V and 4 bases at J, leaving 6 bases unmatched. CDR3 protein: CASDLAGPYNEQFF. The DNA for the CDR3 is TGTGCCAGCGACCTAGCGGGACCATACAATGAGCAGTTCTTC. The variable domain in full, with the rest retrieved from reference TRBV2 and TRBJ2-1, is EPEVTQTPSHQVTQMGQEVILRCVPISNHLYFYWYRQILGQKVEFLVSFYNNEISEKSEIFDDQFSVERPDGSNFTLKIRSTKLEDSAMYFCASDLAGPYNEQFFGPGTRLTVL.

The chain employs TRBV5-1 and TRBJ2-7; 8 positions match TRBD1. The CDR3 is 14 residues long. Germline CDR1 and CDR2: SGHRS and YFSETQ. V was pared by 3 bases and J by 3 bases, with 5 bases of the junction left unmatched. In DNA, the CDR3 is TGCGCCAGCAGCTCCTACGGACAGGGCTACGAGCAGTACTTC. Amino acid sequence: CASSSYGQGYEQYF.

The chain joins TRBV19 to TRBJ2-2; D gene uncertain. Trimming cost V 4 bases and J 4 bases, with 7 bases left between them. CDR1 and CDR2 from the germline V gene are LNHDA and SQIVND (reference sequence). The CDR3 loop spans 13 amino acids. The DNA for the CDR3 is TGTGCCAGTAGTACAAGGCCCACCGGGGAGCTGTTTTTT. Protein: CASSTRPTGELFF.

The rearrangement uses TRBV7-2 and TRBJ2-1; 8 positions agree with TRBD2. CDR1 and CDR2 (germline): SGHTA, FQGNSA. With 5 bases clipped from V and 8 bases from J, the junction kept 11 bases outside the gene matches. The CDR3 totals 15 residues. CDR3 DNA: TGTGCCAGCAGCAATACCCTCCGGGGGGGAGATGAGCAGTTCTTC. Residues: CASSNTLRGGDEQFF.

The rearrangement uses TRBV2 and TRBJ2-1, with TRBD2 matching over 12 bases. The CDR3 has 15 amino acids. Trimming removed 4 bases from V and 3 bases from J; junction bases left unmatched: 1. Germline V CDR1 and CDR2: SNHLY, FYNNEI. For the CDR3, the DNA is TGTGCCAGCAGTGGACTAGCGGGGGTCTACAATGAGCAGTTCTTC. Its protein is CASSGLAGVYNEQFF.

V is TRBV4-3 and J is TRBJ2-3; D gene uncertain. Germline lookup yields CDR1 LGHNA and CDR2 YSLEER. This CDR3 contains 14 residues. V was clipped by 4 bases and J by 5 bases, with 13 bases between them. CDR3 protein: CASSRLTRGDTQYF. The CDR3 DNA is TGCGCCAGCAGCCGTTTGACTCGAGGAGATACGCAGTATTTT.

The chain couples TRBV6-5 to TRBJ1-3, with 8 bases lining up with TRBD1. This CDR3 has 15 amino acids. Germline CDR1 reads MNHEY; CDR2 reads SVGAGI. The J segment lost 3 bases and the V segment lost 6 bases, leaving 7 bases of the junction unmatched. The CDR3 coding sequence is TGTGCCAGCAGAGCCCAGGGGGCGGGTGGAAACACCATATATTTT. It yields the protein CASRAQGAGGNTIYF.

The chain carries TRBV14 and TRBJ1-4, with 8 nucleotides matching TRBD1. The germline gives CDR1 SGHDN, CDR2 FVKESK. With V trimmed by 4 bases and J by 5 bases, 3 bases remained unmatched. The CDR3 is 14 residues long. The CDR3 loop is CASSPDRENEKLFF. In nucleotides, the CDR3 is TGTGCCAGCAGCCCGGACAGGGAGAATGAAAAACTGTTTTTT. Complete variable domain (other parts from reference TRBV14 and TRBJ1-4): EAGVTQFPSHSVIEKGQTVTLRCDPISGHDNLYWYRRVMGKEIKFLLHFVKESKQDESGMPNNRFLAERTGGTYSTLKVQPAELEDSGVYFCASSPDRENEKLFFGSGTQLSVL.